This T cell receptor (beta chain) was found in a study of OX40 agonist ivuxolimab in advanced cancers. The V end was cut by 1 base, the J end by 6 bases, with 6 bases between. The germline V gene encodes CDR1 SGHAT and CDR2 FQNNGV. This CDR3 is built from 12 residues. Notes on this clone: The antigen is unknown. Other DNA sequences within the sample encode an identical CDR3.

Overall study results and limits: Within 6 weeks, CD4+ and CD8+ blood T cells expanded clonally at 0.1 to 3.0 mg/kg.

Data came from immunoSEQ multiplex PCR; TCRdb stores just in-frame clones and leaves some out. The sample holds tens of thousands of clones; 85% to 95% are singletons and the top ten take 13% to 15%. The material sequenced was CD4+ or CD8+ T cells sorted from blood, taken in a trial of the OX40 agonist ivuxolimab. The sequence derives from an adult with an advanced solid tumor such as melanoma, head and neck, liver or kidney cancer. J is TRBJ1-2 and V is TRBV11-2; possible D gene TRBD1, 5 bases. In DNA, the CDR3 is TGTGCCAGCAGCTTAGGGGGGAATGGCTACACCTTC. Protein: CASSLGGNGYTF.